A selection of T cell receptor beta chains follows, all from one sample in a study of OX40 agonist ivuxolimab in advanced cancers. Assay used: immunoSEQ multiplex PCR; TCRdb lists only in-frame clones, some missing. The top ten clones hold 16% of a sample with roughly 21,000 clones, around 87% of them seen once. The sequencing used CD4+ or CD8+ T cells sorted from blood, collected in a trial of the OX40 agonist ivuxolimab. These receptors were collected from an adult with an advanced solid tumor such as melanoma, head and neck, liver or kidney cancer. The CDR3 runs from the conserved cysteine through the conserved F or W. A D gene is named only where the DNA matches it firmly. Not every row has a clone size; where given, it reads once, few, many or a size class.

TGTGCCAGTTCGACGAGTGGCGTGCCCCAGCATTTT,CASSTSGVPQHF,-,-,TRBV6-5,TRBJ1-5
TGTGCCAGCAGCGACAACCGTCTGCGGGTCAGGGACACTGAAGCTTTCTTT,CASSDNRLRVRDTEAFF,-,-,TRBV9,TRBJ1-1
TGTGCCAGCAGCTTGGGGGGGGCTAGTCAGCCCCAGCATTTT,CASSLGGASQPQHF,-,-,TRBV7-8,TRBJ1-5
TGCGCCAGCAGCCTCGGGAGTACGCAGTATTTT,CASSLGSTQYF,once,-,TRBV4-3,TRBJ2-3
TGCGCCAGCAGCCCCCGACTAGCGGAAAAATCCACAGATACGCAGTATTTT,CASSPRLAEKSTDTQYF,-,TRBD2,TRBV10-1,TRBJ2-3
TGTGCCAGTAGTAGCCTTCCATCCCACAATGAGCAGTTCTTC,CASSSLPSHNEQFF,-,-,TRBV19,TRBJ2-1
TGTGCCAGTAGTACATACAGGGGGAACTATGGCTACACCTTC,CASSTYRGNYGYTF,-,TRBD1,TRBV19,TRBJ1-2
TGTGCCTCTCAGGCAGGGGCGGGGGAGGTGTCCTACAATGAGCAGTTCTTC,CASQAGAGEVSYNEQFF,-,-,TRBV10-3,TRBJ2-1
TGTGCCAGTAGTATGTACGGGGGCGAGCAGTACTTC,CASSMYGGEQYF,-,-,TRBV19,TRBJ2-7
TGTGCCAGCTCCTTGGGGAACAATGAGCAGTTCTTC,CASSLGNNEQFF,-,-,TRBV6-5,TRBJ2-1
TGTGCCACCAGCAGAGCTGGGGGAAACACTTCCTTCCCTTGGTCCTACGAGCAGTACTTC,CATSRAGGNTSFPWSYEQYF,-,-,TRBV15,TRBJ2-7
TGTGCCAGCAGCTTCTCAGCGAACACTGAAGCTTTCTTT,CASSFSANTEAFF,-,-,TRBV5-6,TRBJ1-1
TGCGCCAGCAGACAGACAGGGATTCAGCCCCAGCATTTT,CASRQTGIQPQHF,-,TRBD1,TRBV5-1,TRBJ1-5
TGCGCCAGCAGCCAAGATGGCAGCCCTGGAAACACCATATATTTT,CASSQDGSPGNTIYF,-,-,TRBV4-1,TRBJ1-3
TGTGCCACCAGCGTTCCGGGGCCCCTCAAAAACATTCAGTACTTC,CATSVPGPLKNIQYF,-,-,TRBV15,TRBJ2-4
TGTGCCAGCAGCTTAGATAGGGAGAACACTGAAGCTTTCTTT,CASSLDRENTEAFF,-,-,TRBV11-2,TRBJ1-1
TGTGCCAGCAGAGCGACTAGCGGAGACTCCAATGAGCAGTTCTTC,CASRATSGDSNEQFF,-,TRBD2,TRBV6-4,TRBJ2-1
TGCAGCGTGGGGGGTAGCGGGGCGTCCCCCTACGAGCAGTACTTC,CSVGGSGASPYEQYF,-,TRBD2,TRBV29-1,TRBJ2-7
TGTGCCAGCAGCGCGACTAGCGGGGGACCCTACGAGCAGTACTTC,CASSATSGGPYEQYF,-,TRBD2,TRBV7-9,TRBJ2-7
TGTGCCAGCAGCCTGACAGGGCATCCCCTCCACTTT,CASSLTGHPLHF,-,TRBD1,TRBV7-9,TRBJ1-6
TGTGCCAGCAGCCTCAGGGATCGCCATGGCTACACCTTC,CASSLRDRHGYTF,once,-,TRBV6-1,TRBJ1-2
TGTGCCAGCAGTGAGGACAGGGATAATTCACCCCTCCACTTT,CASSEDRDNSPLHF,once,TRBD1,TRBV6-4,TRBJ1-6
TGTGCCAGTAGTTTTAACAACGGGGAGCTGTTTTTT,CASSFNNGELFF,-,-,TRBV19,TRBJ2-2
TGTGCCAGCAGCCATTCCTCAAGGGGGGCTTCCTACGAGCAGTACTTC,CASSHSSRGASYEQYF,-,-,TRBV27,TRBJ2-7
TGTGCCAGCAGCTCGCACGTTGAGGGGCCTCACACAGATACGCAGTATTTT,CASSSHVEGPHTDTQYF,few,-,TRBV11-2,TRBJ2-3
TGCGCCAGCGCAGGGGGGGACGACGTCGCCCGCTATGGCTACACCTTC,CASAGGDDVARYGYTF,-,TRBD1,TRBV10-2,TRBJ1-2
TGTGCCAGCAGTCGAGGGGGGACAGGTCCCTACGAGCAGTACTTC,CASSRGGTGPYEQYF,-,TRBD1,TRBV27,TRBJ2-7
TGTGCCAGCAGTGAGGGGTGGAACACCGGGGAGCTGTTTTTT,CASSEGWNTGELFF,-,-,TRBV6-4,TRBJ2-2
TGTGCCAGCACTGGGGTGGGGGAAGCTAACTATGGCTACACCTTC,CASTGVGEANYGYTF,-,-,TRBV11-2,TRBJ1-2
TGTGCCAGCAGTTACTGGGACAGGTCAGAGACCCAGTACTTC,CASSYWDRSETQYF,-,TRBD1,TRBV6-5,TRBJ2-5
TGTGCCAGCAGCTCCGCTGAAGCTTTCTTT,CASSSAEAFF,few,-,TRBV13,TRBJ1-1
TGTGCCAGCAGTGACTCGGACAACAATGAGCAGTTCTTC,CASSDSDNNEQFF,-,-,TRBV6-4,TRBJ2-1
TGTGCCAGCGGAAAGACAAGTAGCAATCAGCCCCAGCATTTT,CASGKTSSNQPQHF,-,-,TRBV28,TRBJ1-5
TGCGCCAGCAGCTTGGACGGGGTCGACGATCAGCCCCAGCATTTT,CASSLDGVDDQPQHF,-,-,TRBV5-1,TRBJ1-5
TGTGCCAGCAGCTTATTGACAGTGAACACTGAAGCTTTCTTT,CASSLLTVNTEAFF,-,-,TRBV7-9,TRBJ1-1
TGTGCCAGCAGCCCGACGGACGTGAACACTGAAGCTTTCTTT,CASSPTDVNTEAFF,-,-,TRBV13,TRBJ1-1
TGTGCCAGCAGCTTATTGGGGGGGACTAGCGGTAATGAGCAGTTCTTC,CASSLLGGTSGNEQFF,-,TRBD2,TRBV7-6,TRBJ2-1
TGCGCCAGCAGCGGAGTCGGAGGGACAGGAGGAAGATACGAGCAGTACTTC,CASSGVGGTGGRYEQYF,-,TRBD1,TRBV4-1,TRBJ2-7
TGTGCCAGCTCACCACGGCGGGGGGGAACCTACAATGAGCAGTTCTTC,CASSPRRGGTYNEQFF,-,TRBD2,TRBV18,TRBJ2-1
TGCAGCGTTTTCCCAGGGAGGGAAGGTGGCTACACCTTC,CSVFPGREGGYTF,-,-,TRBV29-1,TRBJ1-2
TGCGCCAGCAGCCAGAGGGGGACAGGAAATGAAAAACTGTTTTTT,CASSQRGTGNEKLFF,-,TRBD1,TRBV4-3,TRBJ1-4